This T cell receptor beta chain was documented in a study of T cell responses to AZD1222 COVID-19 vaccine. Second-dose intervals of approximately 4 or approximately 12 weeks were pooled. J gave up 4 bases and V 3 bases, and 10 bases lay outside the gene matches. The germline V gene has CDR1 MGHRA and CDR2 YSYEKL. This CDR3 has 17 residues. Only in-frame clones appear in the TCRdb table, and some are missing; sequencing was by immunoSEQ multiplex PCR. The table records about 160,000 clones, 92% of them present only once. Material: peripheral blood, obtained 28 days after the second AZD1222 dose. The chain carries TRBV4-1 and TRBJ2-1, with TRBD1 identical over 9 bases. The TCR originated in an adult who received the AZD1222 COVID-19 vaccine. CDR3: CASSHDTGTGIYNEQFF. DNA of the CDR3: TGCGCCAGCAGCCATGATACCGGGACAGGGATATACAATGAGCAGTTCTTC.